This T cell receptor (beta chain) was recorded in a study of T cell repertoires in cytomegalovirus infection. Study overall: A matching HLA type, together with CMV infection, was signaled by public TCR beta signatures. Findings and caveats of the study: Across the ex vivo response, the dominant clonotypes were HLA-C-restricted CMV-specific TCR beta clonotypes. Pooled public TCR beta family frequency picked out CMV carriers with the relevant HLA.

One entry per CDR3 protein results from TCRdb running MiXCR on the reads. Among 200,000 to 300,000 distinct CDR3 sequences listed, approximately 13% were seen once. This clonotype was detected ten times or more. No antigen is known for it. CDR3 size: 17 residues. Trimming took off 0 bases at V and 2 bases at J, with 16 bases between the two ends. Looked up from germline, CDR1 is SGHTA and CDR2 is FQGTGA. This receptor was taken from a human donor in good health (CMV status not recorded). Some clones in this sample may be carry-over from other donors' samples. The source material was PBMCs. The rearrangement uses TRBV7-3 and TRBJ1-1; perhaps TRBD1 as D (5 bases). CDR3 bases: TGTGCCAGCAGCTTAACAACAATGGGACCGGGTAACACTGAAGCTTTCTTT. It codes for CASSLTTMGPGNTEAFF.